The rows below give T cell receptor beta chains drawn from one sample of a study of shared clonotypes between healthy human individuals. Produced via immunoSEQ multiplex PCR; TCRdb's table is partial and in-frame only. The sample lists approximately 980,000 clones, 76% seen once, with around 1.5% in the top ten. The material sequenced was memory CD4+ T cells sorted from blood. These receptors were collected from a man younger than 35 in good health. The CDR3 runs from the conserved cysteine through the conserved F or W. D genes are given only for firm matches. Size values are once, few and many counts, or a class for expanded clones, and some rows have none.

clone size | J gene | D gene | V gene | CDR3 protein
once | TRBJ1-2 | TRBD1 | TRBV7-9 | CASSLFPGQGAEGYTF
. | TRBJ2-3 | TRBD1 | TRBV7-2 | CASSRDRGPGDTQYF
few | TRBJ2-2 | . | TRBV18 | CASSPTYSNTGELFF
. | TRBJ2-1 | . | TRBV30 | CAWSFTITGVGGNEQFF
. | TRBJ2-3 | TRBD1 | TRBV7-9 | CASSPGQGGRTDTQYF
. | TRBJ2-5 | . | TRBV4-3 | CASSQARGETQYF
. | TRBJ2-7 | . | TRBV4-3 | CASSQGLGRTYEQYF
. | TRBJ2-2 | TRBD2 | TRBV7-8 | CASSLGTSDTGELFF
. | TRBJ2-3 | . | TRBV5-4 | CASSLAVGPTTDTQYF
. | TRBJ2-1 | . | TRBV6-5 | CASSTGQVSNEQFF
few | TRBJ1-1 | . | TRBV19 | CASRDPGQENTEAFF
. | TRBJ1-2 | . | TRBV30 | CAWSPGGAYGYTF
. | TRBJ2-1 | TRBD2 | TRBV2 | CASSLGTSSLSSYNEQFF
. | TRBJ2-7 | . | TRBV2 | CASRVAYEQYF
. | TRBJ1-3 | TRBD1 | TRBV5-1 | CASTSDRAVAGNTIYF
. | TRBJ1-2 | TRBD1 | TRBV5-4 | CASSYPGQGYGYTF
few | TRBJ1-2 | TRBD1 | TRBV28 | CASSLTGGSEGYTF
. | TRBJ1-1 | . | TRBV6-5 | CASSYSNSFEAFF
. | TRBJ2-7 | . | TRBV5-1 | CASSLATESPYEQYF
few | TRBJ2-6 | TRBD1 | TRBV27 | CASSPRDRVLSGANVLTF
once | TRBJ2-5 | TRBD2 | TRBV7-9 | CASSFSGGAGETQYF
many | TRBJ1-4 | . | TRBV11-3 | CASSHSRQDEGKEKLFF
. | TRBJ2-7 | TRBD2 | TRBV18 | CASSPLAGESYEQYF
few | TRBJ1-1 | TRBD1 | TRBV9 | CASSPQGGRGEAFF
. | TRBJ1-1 | . | TRBV5-1 | CASSLSPGSNTEAFF
. | TRBJ1-5 | . | TRBV10-3 | CAISEVSNQPQHF
. | TRBJ2-1 | . | TRBV27 | CASTGGWTSSYNEQFF
. | TRBJ2-7 | . | TRBV10-2 | CASGRGGTWEQYF
. | TRBJ2-3 | . | TRBV6-6 | CASSYRGLADTQYF
few | TRBJ1-5 | . | TRBV5-5 | CASSLVPAQPQHF
. | TRBJ1-1 | . | TRBV5-6 | CASSLGQVMNTEAFF
. | TRBJ2-3 | . | TRBV10-3 | CAISGWGLGTDTQYF
. | TRBJ2-2 | TRBD2 | TRBV10-3 | CAISESNLAAYTGELFF
. | TRBJ2-1 | . | TRBV11-3 | CASSLVSNEQFF
once | TRBJ2-7 | TRBD1 | TRBV6-6 | CASSSQGAYTYEQYF
few | TRBJ1-1 | . | TRBV5-1 | CASSSVGVNTEAFF
. | TRBJ2-7 | . | TRBV10-2 | CASSETGQTGEQYF
. | TRBJ2-3 | TRBD2 | TRBV6-5 | CASRLAGPTDTQYF
. | TRBJ2-3 | TRBD2 | TRBV27 | CASSATSGSPDTQYF
once | TRBJ1-3 | . | TRBV13 | CASSLVAGKGNTIYF
once | TRBJ2-3 | . | TRBV4-1 | CASSQGGGAPDTQYF
. | TRBJ1-4 | . | TRBV9 | CASSVDGTNGKLFF
. | TRBJ2-5 | . | TRBV7-8 | CASSLNGYPGGQETQYF
. | TRBJ2-7 | . | TRBV7-8 | CASSLPGGSSYEQYF
. | TRBJ1-5 | . | TRBV12-2 | CASRFLPGANQPQHF
. | TRBJ2-1 | TRBD2 | TRBV5-5 | CASSPGNRGGNYNEQFF
. | TRBJ1-1 | . | TRBV28 | CASSPSKNTEAFF
few | TRBJ1-2 | TRBD1 | TRBV6-1 | CASSETGYYGYTF